Listed here are 20 T cell receptor beta chains from one sample, sequenced in a study of blood T cell repertoires in COVID-19. Only in-frame clones appear in the TCRdb table, and some are missing; sequencing was by immunoSEQ multiplex PCR. The sample carries approximately 25,000 clones, 80% to 90% recorded once. The sample comprised peripheral blood. The source of these receptors is a woman older than 75 with active or convalescent COVID-19.

The chain uses TRBV18 and TRBJ2-1; 7 nucleotides align to TRBD2. J was trimmed by 8 bases and V by 0 bases; bases with no gene match: 7. This CDR3 comprises 15 residues. In germline, CDR1 is KGHSH, CDR2 LQKENI. The DNA of the CDR3 is TGTGCCAGCTCACCACCGGTAACTAGCGAGGATGAGCAGTTCTTC. It codes for CASSPPVTSEDEQFF.

The rearrangement joins TRBV21-1 to TRBJ1-1; the table's D call of TRBD1 was not tested on the DNA. TRBV21-1 represents a pseudogene. This CDR3 comprises 15 residues. CDR3 DNA: TGTGCCAGCAGCAAAATCTGGGACAGGGACACTGAAGCTTTCTTT. Translating it yields CASSKIWDRDTEAFF.

The chain couples TRBV9 to TRBJ2-3; D is unresolved. V was trimmed by 6 bases and J by 3 bases, leaving 8 bases between them. This CDR3 region has 12 residues. Germline V gene lookup returns CDR1 SGDLS and CDR2 YYNGEE. The CDR3 is CASTALTDTQYF. The CDR3 DNA sequence: TGTGCCAGCACTGCGCTTACAGATACGCAGTATTTT.

This clone was observed a few times. In nucleotides, the CDR3 is TGCAGCGTGGCGTACAGCCTCAATCAGCCCCAGCATTTT. Translation gives CSVAYSLNQPQHF. V and J are TRBV29-1 and TRBJ1-5; D gene ambiguous. Trimming stripped 6 bases from V and 3 bases from J, with 12 bases between. CDR3 length equals 13 residues. Germline CDR1 is SQVTM and CDR2 is ANQGSEA.

V is TRBV27 and J is TRBJ2-7; no clear D gene. Germline values: CDR1 MNHEY, CDR2 SMNVEV (reference sequence). This CDR3 contains 13 residues. V lost 5 bases, J lost 5 bases, and 13 bases lay in between. The CDR3: CASSTGQLHEQYF. CDR3 sequence (DNA): TGTGCCAGCAGTACGGGTCAGCTCCACGAGCAGTACTTC.

The chain carries TRBV7-9 and TRBJ1-1; TRBD1 agrees at 7 bases. Germline CDR1 reads SEHNR; CDR2 reads FQNEAQ (reference sequence). Germline trimming cut 5 bases from V and 4 bases from J; bases unmatched to any gene: 10. This CDR3 comprises 15 residues. CDR3 protein: CASSPGQAWGTEAFF. The CDR3 coding sequence is TGTGCCAGCAGCCCCGGACAGGCTTGGGGCACTGAAGCTTTCTTT.

The CDR3 bases are TGTGCCTGGAGTTTCCCGGTTCGGACAACCTACGAGCAGTACTTC. Its translation is CAWSFPVRTTYEQYF. This chain links TRBV30 with TRBJ2-7, with D perhaps matching TRBD1 (5 bases). This CDR3 region has 15 residues. Germline V gene data show CDR1 as GTSNPN and CDR2 as SVGIG (reference sequence). V lost 2 bases to trimming and J lost 2 bases, with 16 bases between them. The full variable domain, completed using reference TRBV30 and TRBJ2-7, is SQTIHQWPATLVQPVGSPLSLECTVEGTSNPNLYWYRQAAGRGLQLLFYSVGIGQISSEVPQNLSASRPQDRQFILSSKKLLLSDSGFYLCAWSFPVRTTYEQYFGPGTRLTVT.

The rearrangement joins TRBV28 to TRBJ2-2; tentatively, D is TRBD1 (5 bases). This CDR3 comprises 12 residues. V was cut by 8 bases and J by 5 bases, with 9 bases left in between. Per the germline V gene, CDR1 is MDHEN and CDR2 is SYDVKM. The CDR3 bases are TGTGCCAGCCTAAGACAGACCGGGGAGCTGTTTTTT. It translates to CASLRQTGELFF.

The V call is TRBV5-1, the J call TRBJ2-7; TRBD1 matches 7 bases. The CDR3 is 15 amino acids. Germline CDR1 is SGHRS and CDR2 is YFSETQ. V lost 3 bases to trimming and J lost 2 bases; unmatched junction nucleotides: 8. The CDR3: CASSSETGAPYEQYF. CDR3 DNA: TGCGCCAGCAGCTCGGAAACAGGGGCCCCCTACGAGCAGTACTTC. Full variable domain (rest looked up from reference TRBV5-1 and TRBJ2-7): KAGVTQTPRYLIKTRGQQVTLSCSPISGHRSVSWYQQTPGQGLQFLFEYFSETQRNKGNFPGRFSGRQFSNSRSEMNVSTLELGDSALYLCASSSETGAPYEQYFGPGTRLTVT.

CDR3 loop: CASRDSMDYGYTF. CDR3 nucleotides: TGTGCCAGCAGGGACAGTATGGACTATGGCTACACCTTC. V and J are TRBV12-3 or TRBV12-4 and TRBJ1-2; perhaps TRBD1 as D (6 bases). Between the trimmed V and J ends, which lost 6 bases and 3 bases, there was a span of 11 bases. The CDR3 extends over 13 amino acids.

V usage is TRBV18 and J usage is TRBJ1-1; D gene unclear. Germline V gene lookup returns CDR1 KGHSH and CDR2 LQKENI. Trimming pared 3 bases from V and 0 bases from J, leaving 11 bases between. The CDR3 totals 15 residues. Here the CDR3 DNA reads TGTGCCAGCTCACCCGGCCAAGAGGTGAACACTGAAGCTTTCTTT. It translates to CASSPGQEVNTEAFF.

This sequence joins TRBV30 and TRBJ1-2; a weak D match, TRBD1 (6 bases). The CDR3 consists of 12 residues. In germline, CDR1 is GTSNPN, CDR2 SVGIG (reference sequence). With 3 bases removed from V and 8 bases from J, the gap between germline ends came to 13 bases. This CDR3 reads CAWSLTGYGYTF. The CDR3, as DNA: TGTGCCTGGAGCCTCACAGGGTACGGCTACACCTTC.

The V call is TRBV2, the J call TRBJ2-2, with 7 bases aligning to TRBD1. The CDR3 consists of 14 residues. Germline trimming cut 6 bases from V and 2 bases from J; bases unmatched to any gene: 3. CDR1 is SNHLY and CDR2 is FYNNEI in the germline V gene. The CDR3 loop is CASRWDRNTGELFF. CDR3 DNA: TGTGCCAGCAGATGGGACAGAAACACCGGGGAGCTGTTTTTT.

This clone appeared a few times. The rearrangement joins TRBV23-1 to TRBJ1-5; 10 bases line up with TRBD1. TRBV23-1 is labeled an ORF, and its function is uncertain. CDR3 length: 16 amino acids. J gave up 6 bases and V 0 bases, and 5 bases lay outside the gene matches. The CDR3 DNA sequence: TGCGCCAGCAGTCAATCTGACAGGGGGCGGACTCAGCCCCAGCATTTT. The encoded protein is CASSQSDRGRTQPQHF.

The chain recombines TRBV4-3 with TRBJ2-6; TRBD2 might be the D (5 bases). The V and J ends lost 0 bases and 0 bases respectively, with 12 bases between them. CDR1 is LGHNA and CDR2 is YSLEER in the germline V gene. The length of the CDR3 is 18 residues. This chain's CDR3 is CASSQEIGRGSGANVLTF. CDR3 coding DNA: TGCGCCAGCAGCCAAGAGATTGGACGGGGCTCTGGGGCCAACGTCCTGACTTTC.

CDR3 nucleotide sequence: TGTGCCAGCTCACCTGGCTTCGGACAGACGGAGACCCAGTACTTC. This codes for CASSPGFGQTETQYF. The J gene is TRBJ2-5, the V gene TRBV18; the D gene is possibly TRBD1 (6 bases). V was trimmed by 3 bases and J by 5 bases, leaving 16 bases between them. The CDR3 extends over 15 amino acids. CDR1 and CDR2 from the germline V gene are KGHSH and LQKENI.

The V call is TRBV18, the J call TRBJ1-5, with 7 bases that match TRBD1. CDR3 length equals 15 residues. Germline CDR1 reads KGHSH; CDR2 reads LQKENI. V was pared by 4 bases and J by 1 base, with 4 bases of the junction left unmatched. CDR3 amino acids: CASSRQGLSNQPQHF. The CDR3 region has the DNA TGTGCCAGCTCACGACAGGGTTTGAGCAATCAGCCCCAGCATTTT.

The chain uses TRBV4-1 and TRBJ1-2; 7 nucleotides agree with TRBD1. This CDR3 contains 17 residues. CDR1 is MGHRA and CDR2 is YSYEKL in the germline V gene. V lost 5 bases to trimming and J lost 2 bases; unmatched junction nucleotides: 14. The DNA for the CDR3 is TGCGCCAGCAGCTTACTACTGCCGGGACAGTCCAACTATGGCTACACCTTC. This translates into CASSLLLPGQSNYGYTF.

The J gene is TRBJ2-7, the V gene TRBV5-6; D might be TRBD1 (6 bases). CDR3 length equals 14 residues. The germline V gene has CDR1 SGHDT and CDR2 YYEEEE. V dropped 0 bases and J dropped 3 bases, with 10 bases sitting between them. In nucleotides, the CDR3 is TGTGCCAGCAGCTTGGGGCCAGGGGACTACGAGCAGTACTTC. This sequence encodes CASSLGPGDYEQYF.

The chain recombines TRBV15 with TRBJ1-6; a possible D gene is TRBD1 (5 bases). Germline V CDR1 and CDR2: LNHNV, YYDKDF (reference sequence). The CDR3 consists of 14 residues. V dropped 0 bases and J dropped 7 bases, with 7 bases sitting between them. This CDR3 is CATSREQANSPLHF. The CDR3 DNA is TGTGCCACCAGCAGAGAACAGGCGAATTCACCCCTCCACTTT. The full variable domain, with the rest looked up from reference TRBV15 and TRBJ1-6, is DAMVIQNPRYQVTQFGKPVTLSCSQTLNHNVMYWYQQKSSQAPKLLFHYYDKDFNNEADTPDNFQSRRPNTSFCFLDIRSPGLGDTAMYLCATSREQANSPLHFGNGTRLTVT.